These 21 T cell receptor beta chains share one sample of origin, sequenced in a study of cytomegalovirus exposure and HLA in healthy donors (dated by TCRdb to between 2016 and 2019). The library was prepared using the immunoSEQ multiplex PCR assay. For the multiplex PCR, a mixture combining 60 forward primers for TCR Vbeta segments and 13 reverse primers for TCR Jbeta segments was used. TCRdb retrieved this table from immuneACCESS and kept in-frame rearrangements only. Not all clones are present; in checked studies, unresolved V genes account for under half, and no reason is known for the remainder. Across this sample there are about 140,000 clones, with approximately 82% seen only once. The ten largest clonotypes hold 1.5% to 2% of the sample. The sequencing sample was made of PBMCs. The source is a woman aged 40 to 49 in good health and CMV-seronegative.

V and J are TRBV27 and TRBJ2-2, with D unresolved. Between the trimmed V and J ends, which lost 6 bases and 0 bases, there was a span of 11 bases. The CDR3 runs 15 residues. The V gene's germline CDR1 is MNHEY and CDR2 SMNVEV (reference sequence). The CDR3 DNA reads as TGTGCCAGCAGGCTATTTGGGCCGAACACCGGGGAGCTGTTTTTT. Translated, it gives CASRLFGPNTGELFF.

V and J are TRBV5-1 and TRBJ2-7; 12 bases are a match to TRBD2. This CDR3 has 16 amino acids. Germline V lookup: CDR1 SGHRS, CDR2 YFSETQ. Trimming at V came to 3 bases and at J to 6 bases, leaving 10 bases not matched to a gene. The CDR3 loop reads CASSSNPSGGGGEQYF. CDR3 DNA sequence: TGCGCCAGCAGCTCCAACCCTAGCGGGGGGGGCGGCGAGCAGTACTTC.

This chain joins TRBV18 and TRBJ2-7; 7 bases match TRBD1. The J segment lost 1 base and the V segment lost 3 bases, leaving 6 bases of the junction unmatched. CDR1 is KGHSH, CDR2 LQKENI, per germline. The CDR3 extends over 15 amino acids. The CDR3 DNA sequence: TGTGCCAGCTCACCCCGGACAGGCTTGTCCTACGAGCAGTACTTC. This sequence encodes CASSPRTGLSYEQYF. Together with reference TRBV18 and TRBJ2-7, the CDR3 gives the full variable domain: NAGVMQNPRHLVRRRGQEARLRCSPMKGHSHVYWYRQLPEEGLKFMVYLQKENIIDESGMPKERFSAEFPKEGPSILRIQQVVRGDSAAYFCASSPRTGLSYEQYFGPGTRLTVT.

This clone turned up a few times. J is TRBJ2-7 and V is TRBV28; D is ambiguous. Germline CDR1 MDHEN, CDR2 SYDVKM. Trimming pared 5 bases from V and 0 bases from J, leaving 8 bases between. The CDR3 is 13 amino acids. The CDR3 region has the DNA TGTGCCAGCAGTCGCAGAAGCTCCTACGAGCAGTACTTC. Translated: CASSRRSSYEQYF.

This chain links TRBV4-1 with TRBJ2-2; the match to TRBD2 covers 11 bases. Trimming at V came to 4 bases and at J to 0 bases, leaving 13 bases not matched to a gene. This CDR3 spans 20 amino acids. CDR1 is MGHRA, CDR2 YSYEKL, per germline. CDR3 DNA sequence: TGCGCCAGCAGCCCTAGAGGACTAGCGGGCCTTTCCTCGAACACCGGGGAGCTGTTTTTT. This encodes CASSPRGLAGLSSNTGELFF.

The rearrangement links TRBV19 to TRBJ1-5; no reliable D call. Germline V CDR1 and CDR2: LNHDA, SQIVND (reference sequence). With 7 bases removed from V and 7 bases from J, the gap between germline ends came to 20 bases. This CDR3 comprises 15 residues. The CDR3 protein is CASTSDRADAQPQHF. DNA for the CDR3: TGTGCCAGTACCTCCGACCGAGCGGATGCCCAGCCCCAGCATTTT.

The chain links TRBV11-2 to TRBJ2-6, with 7 nucleotides matching TRBD1. Germline V CDR1 and CDR2: SGHAT, FQNNGV. The J segment lost 2 bases and the V segment lost 5 bases, leaving 15 bases of the junction unmatched. The CDR3 spans 19 residues. Written as DNA, the CDR3 is TGTGCCAGCAGCACCACTGACAGGGTGTTGGTTGCTGGGGCCAACGTCCTGACTTTC. Its protein product is CASSTTDRVLVAGANVLTF.

This clone was recorded a few times. This rearrangement joins TRBV28 to TRBJ1-3; D gene ambiguous. Germline CDR1 MDHEN, CDR2 SYDVKM. The V end was cut by 3 bases, the J end by 3 bases, with 9 bases between. The CDR3 covers 14 residues. The CDR3 coding sequence is TGTGCCAGCAGTTTTCCCGGGAGTGGAAACACCATATATTTT. Its translation: CASSFPGSGNTIYF.

A note on this clone: Sequence at one end of the junction differs from germline and may be a read error. The rearrangement links TRBV7-9 to TRBJ2-3, with 10 bases identical to TRBD2. From germline, CDR1 is SEHNR and CDR2 FQNEAQ (reference sequence). The CDR3 has 16 residues. CDR3: CSSSDVTSGSTDTQYF. The CDR3 nucleotides are TGTTCCAGCAGCGACGTGACTAGCGGGAGCACAGATACGCAGTATTTT.

The chain couples TRBV4-3 to TRBJ2-5, with TRBD2 matching 12 bases. The closer fit of TRBJ2-7 to the DNA end suggests the J call may be wrong. Germline lookup yields CDR1 LGHNA and CDR2 YSLEER. The CDR3 loop spans 18 amino acids. CDR3 sequence reads: CASSQDGTSGRYSYEQYF. In DNA, the CDR3 is TGCGCCAGCAGCCAAGATGGAACTAGCGGGAGGTACTCCTACGAGCAGTACTTC.

CDR3 protein: CASSTTPGLAGVNNEQFF. The CDR3 DNA reads TGTGCCAGCAGCACTACGCCGGGACTAGCGGGAGTAAATAATGAGCAGTTCTTC. The chain carries TRBV7-2 and TRBJ2-1; 14 bases align to TRBD2. The V gene's germline CDR1 is SGHTA and CDR2 FQGNSA. The CDR3 totals 18 residues. The V and J ends lost 5 bases and 7 bases, in that order; junction bases with no gene match: 13. Full variable domain (outside the CDR3, taken from reference TRBV7-2 and TRBJ2-1): GAGVSQSPSNKVTEKGKDVELRCDPISGHTALYWYRQSLGQGLEFLIYFQGNSAPDKSGLPSDRFSAERTGGSVSTLTIQRTQQEDSAVYLCASSTTPGLAGVNNEQFFGPGTRLTVL.

This clone has just a few counts. This chain connects TRBV2 to TRBJ2-1; TRBD2 is a possible D gene (6 bases). This CDR3 contains 14 residues. The germline V gene has CDR1 SNHLY and CDR2 FYNNEI. V was clipped by 3 bases and J by 11 bases, with 17 bases between them. The CDR3, as DNA: TGTGCCAGCAGTGACGGTCGGGATCGGGGGAAGCAGTTCTTC. It encodes CASSDGRDRGKQFF.

About this clone: Other DNA sequences in this specimen translate into the identical CDR3. The CDR3 DNA reads as TGTGCCAGCAGCTTAACATACAATGAGCAGTTCTTC. Translating it yields CASSLTYNEQFF. V gene TRBV7-9 combines with J gene TRBJ2-1; the D is unclear. Trimming left V 2 bases short and J 4 bases short, with 3 bases between. The CDR3 is 12 amino acids. The germline CDR1 and CDR2 sequences are SEHNR and FQNEAQ (reference sequence). The full variable domain, in which reference TRBV7-9 and TRBJ2-1 provide the parts outside the CDR3, is DTGVSQNPRHKITKRGQNVTFRCDPISEHNRLYWYRQTLGQGPEFLTYFQNEAQLEKSRLLSDRFSAERPKGSFSTLEIQRTEQGDSAMYLCASSLTYNEQFFGPGTRLTVL.

The chain uses TRBV10-3 and TRBJ2-1; 12 positions agree with TRBD2. J lost 7 bases, V lost 4 bases, and 5 bases had no gene match. This CDR3 has 15 residues. CDR1 is ENHRY, CDR2 SYGVKD, per germline. The CDR3 region has the DNA TGTGCCATCAGTGGGACTAGCGGGAAGTTAAATGAGCAGTTCTTC. The encoded protein is CAISGTSGKLNEQFF.

As DNA, the CDR3 is TGTGCCAGCAGCCCGACAGGGGTTGGCTACACCTTC. Its protein product is CASSPTGVGYTF. This sequence joins TRBV5-6 and TRBJ1-2; 8 nucleotides agree with TRBD1. J lost 7 bases, V lost 4 bases, and 3 bases had no gene match. This CDR3 is 12 amino acids long. CDR1 and CDR2 from the germline V gene are SGHDT and YYEEEE.

Here the CDR3 reads CASRSGSGYTF. CDR3 coding DNA: TGTGCCAGTAGGTCAGGAAGCGGCTACACCTTC. The chain links TRBV19 to TRBJ1-2; D not certain. The CDR3 is 11 residues long. With 6 bases removed from V and 8 bases from J, the gap between germline ends came to 10 bases. Germline loops: CDR1 LNHDA, CDR2 SQIVND (reference sequence).

The chain combines TRBV28 with TRBJ2-7; 10 bases agree with TRBD2. Germline V gene lookup returns CDR1 MDHEN and CDR2 SYDVKM. The CDR3 length is 15 residues. J gave up 2 bases and V 4 bases, and 5 bases lay outside the gene matches. In DNA form, the CDR3 reads TGTGCCAGCAGTTCAATAGCGGGAGGAACCTACGAGCAGTACTTC. This codes for CASSSIAGGTYEQYF. The full variable domain, completed using reference TRBV28 and TRBJ2-7, is DVKVTQSSRYLVKRTGEKVFLECVQDMDHENMFWYRQDPGLGLRLIYFSYDVKMKEKGDIPEGYSVSREKKERFSLILESASTNQTSMYLCASSSIAGGTYEQYFGPGTRLTVT.

This sequence joins TRBV5-4 and TRBJ2-1; tentatively, D is TRBD2 (6 bases). V shed 1 base and J shed 4 bases, with 15 bases lying between them. The CDR3 consists of 16 residues. The germline gives CDR1 SGHNT, CDR2 YYREEE (reference sequence). The CDR3 here is CASSLLETRLYNEQFF. The CDR3 DNA reads TGTGCCAGCAGCTTGTTGGAGACTAGGCTTTACAATGAGCAGTTCTTC.

The chain uses TRBV7-2 and TRBJ2-7; TRBD2 might be the D (5 bases). V dropped 1 base and J dropped 1 base, with 8 bases sitting between them. The germline CDR1 and CDR2 sequences are SGHTA and FQGNSA. This CDR3 contains 14 residues. CDR3 DNA sequence: TGTGCCAGCAGCTTAGTAGGGAGTTCCTACGAGCAGTACTTC. Its translation is CASSLVGSSYEQYF.

V and J are TRBV6-5 and TRBJ2-1; TRBD1 might be the D (6 bases). From germline, CDR1 is MNHEY and CDR2 SVGAGI. The V end was cut by 6 bases, the J end by 8 bases, with 20 bases between. The CDR3 covers 15 residues. CDR3 sequence (DNA): TGTGCCAGCAGGGGGGCGACTAACCTCGGACATGAGCAGTTCTTC. Protein sequence: CASRGATNLGHEQFF.

The chain is built from TRBV7-6 and TRBJ1-2; D is possibly TRBD1 (6 bases). CDR1 SGHVS and CDR2 FNYEAQ come from the germline V gene. The ends were cut back, 1 base at V and 3 bases at J, with 12 bases in the middle. The CDR3 runs 15 residues. The CDR3 region is CASSLGTGLDYGYTF. CDR3 sequence (DNA): TGTGCCAGCAGCTTAGGAACAGGGTTGGACTATGGCTACACCTTC.